The 19 T cell receptor beta chains presented below share a single source sample, sequenced in a study of blood T cell repertoires in COVID-19. Method: immunoSEQ multiplex PCR; TCRdb's copy keeps in-frame clones and lacks some. The table shows about 98,000 clones, with approximately 82% occurring only once. Specimen: peripheral blood. The receptor source for this set is a man between 60 and 75 years old with acute or convalescent COVID-19.

The chain combines TRBV5-5 with TRBJ1-1; TRBD1 matches at 7 bases. V trimming: 0 bases; J trimming: 4 bases; junction bases outside the gene matches: 0. This CDR3 spans 13 amino acids. Germline CDR1 reads SGHKS; CDR2 reads YYEKEE (reference sequence). Here the CDR3 reads CASSLDRGTEAFF. The DNA of the CDR3 is TGTGCCAGCAGCTTGGACAGGGGCACTGAAGCTTTCTTT.

The chain has TRBV4-2 and TRBJ2-7; D ambiguous. This CDR3 is built from 13 residues. The germline V and J ends were trimmed by 0 bases and 5 bases, with 8 bases remaining between them. Germline V gives CDR1 LGHNA, CDR2 YNFKEQ. The CDR3 DNA follows: TGTGCCAGCAGCCAAGATATTCAGGACGAGCAGTACGTC. This codes for CASSQDIQDEQYV.

The gene calls are TRBV12-3 or TRBV12-4 and TRBJ1-6; D might be TRBD1 (5 bases). The V end lost 6 bases, the J end lost 9 bases, and 9 bases lay between the germline ends. CDR3 length: 12 residues. CDR3 DNA sequence: TGTGCCAGCAGGACAGAGTCTTCACCCCTCCACTTT. It specifies CASRTESSPLHF.

The chain links TRBV7-2 to TRBJ2-7; D uncertain. CDR1 SGHTA and CDR2 FQGNSA come from the germline V gene. V was shortened by 3 bases and J by 6 bases, with 9 bases between the two germline ends. This CDR3 has 12 amino acids. CDR3 in amino acids: CASSFGVGEQYV. Written as DNA, the CDR3 is TGTGCCAGCAGCTTTGGAGTAGGCGAGCAGTACGTC.

The chain combines TRBV19 with TRBJ1-1, with TRBD1 as a possible D gene (5 bases). With 6 bases removed from V and 4 bases from J, the gap between germline ends came to 18 bases. The length of the CDR3 is 15 residues. Germline assignment: CDR1 LNHDA and CDR2 SQIVND (reference sequence). The CDR3 spells CASREQKGLSTEAFF. The CDR3 DNA is TGTGCCAGTAGAGAACAAAAGGGGCTCAGCACTGAAGCTTTCTTT.

The chain is built from TRBV9 and TRBJ2-5, with 8 bases aligning to TRBD2. The CDR3 is 16 amino acids. Germline CDR1 and CDR2: SGDLS and YYNGEE. Germline trimming cut 2 bases from V and 2 bases from J; bases unmatched to any gene: 8. The CDR3 DNA sequence: TGTGCCAGCAGCGTTGGCCGGGGGGGGAATCAAGAGACCCAGTACTTC. It specifies CASSVGRGGNQETQYF. Complete variable domain (other parts from reference TRBV9 and TRBJ2-5): DSGVTQTPKHLITATGQRVTLRCSPRSGDLSVYWYQQSLDQGLQFLIQYYNGEERAKGNILERFSAQQFPDLHSELNLSSLELGDSALYFCASSVGRGGNQETQYFGPGTRLLVL.

CDR3 protein: CASSPGLASYNEQFF. The CDR3 DNA reads TGTGCCAGCAGCCCCGGACTAGCTTCCTACAATGAGCAGTTCTTC. This sequence joins TRBV5-5 and TRBJ2-1; the match to TRBD2 covers 8 bases. The CDR3 is 15 residues long. The germline V gene has CDR1 SGHKS and CDR2 YYEKEE (reference sequence). The V gene end was trimmed by 4 bases and the J gene end by 1 base; junction bases not matched to a gene: 4.

The chain combines TRBV25-1 with TRBJ2-1; 7 bases fit TRBD2. The CDR3 contains 15 residues. Trimming took 3 bases from V and 10 from J; bases not matched to a gene: 12. From germline, CDR1 is MGHDK and CDR2 SYGVNS. Written as DNA, the CDR3 is TGTGCCAGCAGTGATAGGGGCCTAGCGGTCCGAGAGCAGTTCTTC. Its protein product is CASSDRGLAVREQFF.

The chain couples TRBV6-5 to TRBJ2-1; D is possibly TRBD2 (6 bases). The CDR3 length is 14 residues. V was clipped by 7 bases and J by 8 bases, with 18 bases between them. The germline gives CDR1 MNHEY, CDR2 SVGAGI. CDR3 residues: CASNRGLGLDEQFF. In DNA form, the CDR3 reads TGTGCCAGCAATAGGGGACTGGGGTTAGATGAGCAGTTCTTC.

The chain joins TRBV29-1 to TRBJ1-5, with D possibly TRBD1 on 5 matching bases. Germline-derived CDR1 and CDR2 are SQVTM and ANQGSEA. The ends were cut back, 5 bases at V and 5 bases at J, with 16 bases in the middle. This CDR3 has 14 amino acids. CDR3: CSVRGLGPDQPQHF. Here the CDR3 DNA reads TGCAGCGTTAGGGGCTTGGGCCCGGATCAGCCCCAGCATTTT. The complete variable domain, with remaining parts taken from reference TRBV29-1 and TRBJ1-5, reads SAVISQKPSRDICQRGTSLTIQCQVDSQVTMMFWYRQQPGQSLTLIATANQGSEATYESGFVIDKFPISRPNLTFSTLTVSNMSPEDSSIYLCSVRGLGPDQPQHFGDGTRLSIL.

The CDR3, as DNA: TGTGCCAGTAGCTTATACGGACTAGCGGGGTACAATGAGCAGTTCTTC. It is translated as CASSLYGLAGYNEQFF. J is TRBJ2-1 and V is TRBV19, with TRBD2 identical over 12 bases. Germline CDR1 LNHDA, CDR2 SQIVND (reference sequence). Losses at the gene ends were 6 bases for V and 4 bases for J; bases not matched to a gene: 7. The CDR3 contains 16 residues.

This clone has a single count. The rearrangement uses TRBV5-1 and TRBJ2-1, with 8 bases matching TRBD2. Trimming at V came to 0 bases and at J to 11 bases, leaving 10 bases not matched to a gene. The V gene's germline CDR1 is SGHRS and CDR2 YFSETQ. CDR3 size: 15 residues. The DNA of the CDR3 is TGCGCCAGCAGCTTGGGAAGGGGACTAGACCCACAGCAGTTCTTC. Translating gives CASSLGRGLDPQQFF.

The CDR3: CASSISTVRHTGELFF. DNA of the CDR3: TGTGCCAGTAGTATTAGCACTGTCAGACACACCGGGGAGCTGTTTTTT. The chain joins TRBV19 to TRBJ2-2; D ambiguous. The germline CDR1 and CDR2 sequences are LNHDA and SQIVND (reference sequence). The CDR3 spans 16 residues. V lost 3 bases to trimming and J lost 3 bases, with 14 bases between them.

This clone was found a few times. The V call is TRBV6-4, the J call TRBJ1-3; D perhaps matches TRBD1 (5 bases). The germline V gene has CDR1 MRHNA and CDR2 SNTAGT. The CDR3 loop spans 16 amino acids. Trimming took 2 bases from V and 2 from J, leaving 13 bases between them. This CDR3 reads CASSDPGRGTGNTIYF. CDR3 nucleotide sequence: TGTGCCAGCAGTGACCCGGGTAGGGGAACTGGAAACACCATATATTTT.

This clone is a singleton in its sample. V usage is TRBV5-6 and J usage is TRBJ2-1, with a possible D match to TRBD2 (6 bases). In germline, CDR1 is SGHDT, CDR2 YYEEEE. This CDR3 region has 17 residues. Trimming left V 4 bases short and J 0 bases short, with 17 bases between. The DNA of the CDR3 is TGTGCCAGCAGCCGGCGGGGCGCGCTGAGCTCCTACAATGAGCAGTTCTTC. Its translation: CASSRRGALSSYNEQFF.

The chain recombines TRBV9 with TRBJ2-1, with a weak D call TRBD2 (7 bases). This CDR3 region has 17 residues. V lost 0 bases to trimming and J lost 2 bases, with 15 bases between them. Germline CDR1 and CDR2: SGDLS and YYNGEE. This CDR3 is CASSVDLGGLTYNEQFF. The CDR3 DNA reads TGTGCCAGCAGCGTAGATCTGGGGGGGCTGACCTACAATGAGCAGTTCTTC.

This clone was seen at least ten times. This chain joins TRBV18 and TRBJ1-3, with TRBD1 matching over 8 bases. The CDR3 is 16 amino acids. Trimming cost V 3 bases and J 0 bases; bases outside gene matches: 4. Germline CDR1 KGHSH, CDR2 LQKENI. The CDR3 is CASSPDRDFSGNTIYF. In DNA form, the CDR3 reads TGTGCCAGCTCACCGGACAGGGATTTCTCTGGAAACACCATATATTTT.

V usage is TRBV9 and J usage is TRBJ2-5; 10 nucleotides line up with TRBD2. Germline assignment: CDR1 SGDLS and CDR2 YYNGEE. The length of the CDR3 is 15 residues. The ends lost 0 bases at V and 1 base at J; junction bases unmatched: 0. CDR3 coding DNA: TGTGCCAGCAGCGTAGGGACTAGCGGCCAAGAGACCCAGTACTTC. This encodes CASSVGTSGQETQYF.

The chain employs TRBV12-3 or TRBV12-4 and TRBJ1-2, with 9 bases identical to TRBD1. With V trimmed by 5 bases and J by 8 bases, 6 bases remained unmatched. CDR3 size: 13 residues. Here the CDR3 DNA reads TGTGCCAGCAGTAAGGGACAGGGAAGAGGCTACACCTTC. The encoded protein is CASSKGQGRGYTF.